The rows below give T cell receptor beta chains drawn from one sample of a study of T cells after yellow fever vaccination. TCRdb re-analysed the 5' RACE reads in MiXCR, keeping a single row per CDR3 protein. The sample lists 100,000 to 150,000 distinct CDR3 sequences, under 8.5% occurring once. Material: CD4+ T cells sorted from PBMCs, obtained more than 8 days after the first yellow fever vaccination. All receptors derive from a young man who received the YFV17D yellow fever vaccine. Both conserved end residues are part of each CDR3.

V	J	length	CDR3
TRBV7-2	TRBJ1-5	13	CASSFDPQWPQHF
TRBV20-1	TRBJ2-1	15	CSARDPPVGYNEQFF
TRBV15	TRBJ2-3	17	CATSRDGTSGGSDTQYF
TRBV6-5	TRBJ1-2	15	CASSYGGTGGYGYTF
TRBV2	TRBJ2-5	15	CASSATEGLQETQYF
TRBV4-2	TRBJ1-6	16	CASSPGLHCSNSPLHF
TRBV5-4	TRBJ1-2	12	CASLRTGEKYTF
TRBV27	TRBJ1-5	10	CWGSNQPQHF
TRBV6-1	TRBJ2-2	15	CASGSSGQPTGELFF
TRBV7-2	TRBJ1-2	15	CASSLRDREGGGYTF
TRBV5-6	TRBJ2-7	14	CASSSGPGRLEQYF
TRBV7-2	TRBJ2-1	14	CASSLVGTGDEQFF
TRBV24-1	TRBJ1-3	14	CATSDSLTGNTIYF
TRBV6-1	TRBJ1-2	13	CASKGLGNYGYTF
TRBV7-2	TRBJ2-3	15	CASSLVGQGADTQYF
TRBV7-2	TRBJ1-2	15	CASSRQNPTWGGYTF
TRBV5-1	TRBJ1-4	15	CASSMDGTGIEKLFF
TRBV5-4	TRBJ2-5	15	CASSLNQGTGETQYF
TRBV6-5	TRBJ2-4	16	CASSSHGTGGANIQYF
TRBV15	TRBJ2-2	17	CATSRTQGKGDTGELFF
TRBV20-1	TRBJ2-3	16	CSAPKGSGERSGTQYF
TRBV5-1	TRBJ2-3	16	CASSALGGGNTDTQYF
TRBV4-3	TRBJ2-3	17	CASSQDYGSGGADTQYF
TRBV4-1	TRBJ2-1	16	CASSLNSGGGAGEQFF
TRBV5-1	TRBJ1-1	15	CASSSMGVGNTEAFF
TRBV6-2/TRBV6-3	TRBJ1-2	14	CASSPGTGAIFYTF
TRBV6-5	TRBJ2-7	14	CASSYHRGYYEQYF
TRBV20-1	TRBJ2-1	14	CSAPGRGAPNEQFF
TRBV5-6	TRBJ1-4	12	CASGRGDEKLFF
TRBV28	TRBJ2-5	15	CASSFPSGTIETQYF
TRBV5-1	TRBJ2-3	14	CASRGIASTDTQYF
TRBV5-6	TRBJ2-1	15	CASSLSGAGGDEQFF